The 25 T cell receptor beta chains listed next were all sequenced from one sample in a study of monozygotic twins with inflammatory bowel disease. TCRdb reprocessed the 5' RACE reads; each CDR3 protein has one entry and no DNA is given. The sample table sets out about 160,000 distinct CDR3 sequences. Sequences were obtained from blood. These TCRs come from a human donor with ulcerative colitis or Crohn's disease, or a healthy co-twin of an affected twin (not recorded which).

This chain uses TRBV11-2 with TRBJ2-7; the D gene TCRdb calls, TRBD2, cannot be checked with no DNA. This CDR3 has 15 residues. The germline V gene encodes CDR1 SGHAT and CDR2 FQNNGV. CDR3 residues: CASSSGGLLSYEQYF.

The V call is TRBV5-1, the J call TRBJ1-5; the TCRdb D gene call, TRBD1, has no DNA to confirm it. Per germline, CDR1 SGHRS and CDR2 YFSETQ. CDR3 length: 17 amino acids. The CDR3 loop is CASSLEPRQESNQPQHF.

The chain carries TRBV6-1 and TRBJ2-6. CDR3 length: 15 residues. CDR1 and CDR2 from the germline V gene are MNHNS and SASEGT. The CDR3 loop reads CASKGQAFGANVLTF.

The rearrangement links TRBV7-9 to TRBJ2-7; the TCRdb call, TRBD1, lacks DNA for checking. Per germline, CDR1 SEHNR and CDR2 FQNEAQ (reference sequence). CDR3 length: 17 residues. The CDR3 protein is CASSFPPGQGRSYEQYF.

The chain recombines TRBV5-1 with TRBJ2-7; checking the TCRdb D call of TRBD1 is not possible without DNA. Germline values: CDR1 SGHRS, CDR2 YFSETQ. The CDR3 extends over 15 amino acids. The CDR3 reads CASSLAGTPPYEQYF.

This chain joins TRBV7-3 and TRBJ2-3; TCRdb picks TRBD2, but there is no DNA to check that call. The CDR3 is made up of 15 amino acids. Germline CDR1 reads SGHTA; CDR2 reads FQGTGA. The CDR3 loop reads CASSFTSGSIDTQYF.

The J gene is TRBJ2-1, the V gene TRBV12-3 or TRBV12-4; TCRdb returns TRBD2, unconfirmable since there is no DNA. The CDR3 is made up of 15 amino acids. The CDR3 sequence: CASSSGGRAWDEQFF.

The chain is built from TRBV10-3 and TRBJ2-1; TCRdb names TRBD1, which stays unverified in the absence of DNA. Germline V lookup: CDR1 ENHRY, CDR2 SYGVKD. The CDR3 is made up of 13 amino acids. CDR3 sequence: CATDRGTYNEQFF.

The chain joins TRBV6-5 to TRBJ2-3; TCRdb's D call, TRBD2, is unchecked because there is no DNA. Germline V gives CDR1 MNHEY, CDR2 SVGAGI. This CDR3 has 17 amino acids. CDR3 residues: CASSYSPRSGRAYTQYF.

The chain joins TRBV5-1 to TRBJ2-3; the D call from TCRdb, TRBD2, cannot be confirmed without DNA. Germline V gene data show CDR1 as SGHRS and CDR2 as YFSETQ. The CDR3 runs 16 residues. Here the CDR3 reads CASSLAAAGNTDTQYF.

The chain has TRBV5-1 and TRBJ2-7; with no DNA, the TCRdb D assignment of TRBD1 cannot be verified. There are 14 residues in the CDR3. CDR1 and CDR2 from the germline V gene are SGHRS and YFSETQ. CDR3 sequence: CASSLPLGGGEQYF.

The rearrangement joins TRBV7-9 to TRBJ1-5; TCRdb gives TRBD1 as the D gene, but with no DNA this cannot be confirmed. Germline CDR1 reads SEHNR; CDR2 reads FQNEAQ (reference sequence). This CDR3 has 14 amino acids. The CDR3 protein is CASSHAGSNQPQHF.

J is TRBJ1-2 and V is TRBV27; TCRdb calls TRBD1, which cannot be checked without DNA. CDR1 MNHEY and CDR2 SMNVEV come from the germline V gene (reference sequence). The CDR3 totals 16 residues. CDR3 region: CASSSTAGQPNYGYTF.

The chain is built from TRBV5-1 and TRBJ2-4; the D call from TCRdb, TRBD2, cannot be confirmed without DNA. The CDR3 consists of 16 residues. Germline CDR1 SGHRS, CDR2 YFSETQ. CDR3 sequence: CASSPGRGGFKNIQYF.

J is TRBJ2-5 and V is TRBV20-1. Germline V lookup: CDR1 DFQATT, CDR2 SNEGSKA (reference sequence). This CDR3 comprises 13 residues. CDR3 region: CSARDDSKETQYF.

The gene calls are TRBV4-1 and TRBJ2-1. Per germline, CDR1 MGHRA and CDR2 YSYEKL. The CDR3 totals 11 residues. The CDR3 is CASSFLNEQFF.

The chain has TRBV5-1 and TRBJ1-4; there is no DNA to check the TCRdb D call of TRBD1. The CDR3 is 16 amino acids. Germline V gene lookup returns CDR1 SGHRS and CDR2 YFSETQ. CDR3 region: CASSLATGTENEKLFF.

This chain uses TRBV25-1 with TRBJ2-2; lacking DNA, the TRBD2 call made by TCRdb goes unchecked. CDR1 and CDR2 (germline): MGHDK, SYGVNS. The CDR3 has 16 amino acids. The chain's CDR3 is CASSDERASATGELFF.

The CDR3 here is CASSLSGGSSYNEQFF. The chain links TRBV28 to TRBJ2-1. This CDR3 comprises 16 residues. Germline V gene data show CDR1 as MDHEN and CDR2 as SYDVKM.

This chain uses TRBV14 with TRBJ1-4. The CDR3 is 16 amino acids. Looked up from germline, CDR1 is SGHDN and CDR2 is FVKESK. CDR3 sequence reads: CASSQRHSATNEKLFF.

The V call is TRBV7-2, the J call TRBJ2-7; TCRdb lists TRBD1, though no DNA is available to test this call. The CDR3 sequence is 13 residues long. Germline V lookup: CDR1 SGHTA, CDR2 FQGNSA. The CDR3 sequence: CASSSDRVEEQYF. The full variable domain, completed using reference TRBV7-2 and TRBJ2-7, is GAGVSQSPSNKVTEKGKDVELRCDPISGHTALYWYRQSLGQGLEFLIYFQGNSAPDKSGLPSDRFSAERTGGSVSTLTIQRTQQEDSAVYLCASSSDRVEEQYFGPGTRLTVT.

CDR3 loop: CASGDLSLLPQETQYF. J is TRBJ2-5 and V is TRBV6-1; TCRdb proposes TRBD2, but this gene call is untestable without DNA. Looked up from germline, CDR1 is MNHNS and CDR2 is SASEGT. CDR3 length: 16 residues.

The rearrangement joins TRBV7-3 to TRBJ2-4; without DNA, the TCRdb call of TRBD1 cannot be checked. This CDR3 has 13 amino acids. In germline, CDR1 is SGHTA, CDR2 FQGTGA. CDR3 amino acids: CASSLDRKNIQYF.

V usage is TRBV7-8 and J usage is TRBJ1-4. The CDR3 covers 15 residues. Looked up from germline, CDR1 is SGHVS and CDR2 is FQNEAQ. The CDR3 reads CASSLVGSSNEKLFF.

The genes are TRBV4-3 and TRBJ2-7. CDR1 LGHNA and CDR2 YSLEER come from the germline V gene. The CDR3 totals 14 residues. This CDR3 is CASSQDLSLREQYF.